The rows below give T cell receptor beta chains drawn from one sample of a study of T cell responses to AZD1222 COVID-19 vaccine. TCRdb's copy holds only in-frame clones and misses some; the assay was immunoSEQ multiplex PCR. The table includes some 88,000 clones, 75% to 95% detected once. The sample was peripheral blood, taken 28 days after the second AZD1222 dose. The receptors were gathered from an adult who received the AZD1222 COVID-19 vaccine. Each CDR3 is given with its conserved first and last residue. The order of the fields is V gene, clone size, D gene, J gene, CDR3 protein, CDR3 DNA. The D gene is left open where the match is weak. Clone size appears in some rows only: once, few, many, or a class for an expanded clone.

TRBV7-3,.,.,TRBJ2-2,CASSLLESGELFF,TGTGCCAGCAGCTTACTCGAATCCGGGGAGCTGTTTTTT
TRBV3-1/TRBV3-2,.,.,TRBJ1-1,CASSLSPGQMNTEAFF,TGTGCCAGCAGTCTAAGTCCGGGACAAATGAACACTGAAGCTTTCTTT
TRBV27,.,.,TRBJ2-1,CASRVSFGDEQFF,TGTGCCAGCAGGGTCTCGTTCGGCGATGAGCAGTTCTTC
TRBV7-9,.,TRBD2,TRBJ2-1,CASSVSGPGGEQFF,TGTGCCAGCAGCGTTAGCGGGCCTGGGGGTGAGCAGTTCTTC
TRBV5-1,.,.,TRBJ1-4,CASSLAEPNEKLFF,TGCGCCAGCAGCTTGGCGGAGCCTAATGAAAAACTGTTTTTT
TRBV28,.,TRBD1,TRBJ1-2,CASSHTGTGDNGYTF,TGTGCCAGCAGTCACACCGGGACAGGGGACAATGGCTACACCTTC
TRBV18,.,TRBD1,TRBJ1-5,CASSLTGGDQPQHF,TGTGCCAGCTCACTGACAGGGGGCGATCAGCCCCAGCATTTT
TRBV13,.,.,TRBJ1-5,CASSLGRVSQPQHF,TGTGCCAGCAGCTTAGGCCGTGTGAGTCAGCCCCAGCATTTT
TRBV28,.,.,TRBJ1-4,CASSSAGRELNEKLFF,TGTGCCAGCAGTTCTGCCGGCCGCGAACTGAATGAAAAACTGTTTTTT
TRBV7-2,.,.,TRBJ1-2,CASSTSGTIYGYTF,TGTGCCAGCAGCACCTCAGGGACCATCTATGGCTACACCTTC
TRBV6-5,once,.,TRBJ2-1,CASSYSTYGDNEQFF,TGTGCCAGCAGTTACTCTACTTACGGCGACAATGAGCAGTTCTTC
TRBV13,.,.,TRBJ1-1,CAGSLDKNTEAFF,TGTGCCGGCAGCTTAGACAAAAACACTGAAGCTTTCTTT
TRBV24-1,once,.,TRBJ2-3,CATSDLDSTDTQYF,TGTGCCACCAGTGATTTGGACAGCACAGATACGCAGTATTTT
TRBV20-1,.,.,TRBJ2-1,CSASRGLSYNEQFF,TGCAGTGCTAGTAGGGGACTCTCCTACAATGAGCAGTTCTTC